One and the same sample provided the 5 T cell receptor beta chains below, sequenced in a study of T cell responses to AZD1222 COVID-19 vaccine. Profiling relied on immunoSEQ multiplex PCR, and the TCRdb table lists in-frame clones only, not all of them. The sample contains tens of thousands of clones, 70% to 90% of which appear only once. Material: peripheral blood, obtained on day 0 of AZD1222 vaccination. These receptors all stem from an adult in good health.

CDR3 nucleotide sequence: TGTGCCAGCAGCTTAGTCGTGGGTAGCACTGAAGCTTTCTTT. It encodes CASSLVVGSTEAFF. The rearrangement links TRBV7-2 to TRBJ1-1, with D uncertain. Trimming removed 1 base at V and 4 bases at J, with 10 bases between. Germline V gene data show CDR1 as SGHTA and CDR2 as FQGNSA. The CDR3 runs to 14 residues. Full variable domain (rest looked up from reference TRBV7-2 and TRBJ1-1): GAGVSQSPSNKVTEKGKDVELRCDPISGHTALYWYRQSLGQGLEFLIYFQGNSAPDKSGLPSDRFSAERTGGSVSTLTIQRTQQEDSAVYLCASSLVVGSTEAFFGQGTRLTVV.

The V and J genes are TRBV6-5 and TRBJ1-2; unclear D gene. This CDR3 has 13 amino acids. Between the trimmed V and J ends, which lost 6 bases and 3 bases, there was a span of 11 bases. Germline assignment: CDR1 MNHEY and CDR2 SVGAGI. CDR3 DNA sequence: TGTGCCAGCAGGGTAGGAACCTACTATGGCTACACCTTC. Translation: CASRVGTYYGYTF.

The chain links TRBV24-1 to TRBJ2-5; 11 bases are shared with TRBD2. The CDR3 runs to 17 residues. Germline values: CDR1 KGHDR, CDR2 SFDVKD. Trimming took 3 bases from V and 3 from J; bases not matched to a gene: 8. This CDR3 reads CATSDPGLAGGEETQYF. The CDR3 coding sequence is TGTGCCACCAGTGATCCCGGGCTAGCGGGGGGCGAAGAGACCCAGTACTTC.

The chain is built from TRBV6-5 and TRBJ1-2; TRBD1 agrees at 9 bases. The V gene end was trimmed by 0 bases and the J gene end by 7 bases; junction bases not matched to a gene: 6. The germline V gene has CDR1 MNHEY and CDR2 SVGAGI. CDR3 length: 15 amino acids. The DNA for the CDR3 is TGTGCCAGCAGTTACTCAAATACAGGGGGCAGTGGCTACACCTTC. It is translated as CASSYSNTGGSGYTF.

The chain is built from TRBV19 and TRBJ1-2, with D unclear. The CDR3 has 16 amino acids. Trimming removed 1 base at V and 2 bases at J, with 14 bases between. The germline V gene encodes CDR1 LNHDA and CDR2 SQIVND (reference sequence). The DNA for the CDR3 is TGTGCCAGTAGTATAGGGGGAGGAGGTTCGAACTATGGCTACACCTTC. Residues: CASSIGGGGSNYGYTF. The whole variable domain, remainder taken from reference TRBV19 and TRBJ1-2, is DGGITQSPKYLFRKEGQNVTLSCEQNLNHDAMYWYRQDPGQGLRLIYYSQIVNDFQKGDIAEGYSVSREKKESFPLTVTSAQKNPTAFYLCASSIGGGGSNYGYTFGSGTRLTVV.